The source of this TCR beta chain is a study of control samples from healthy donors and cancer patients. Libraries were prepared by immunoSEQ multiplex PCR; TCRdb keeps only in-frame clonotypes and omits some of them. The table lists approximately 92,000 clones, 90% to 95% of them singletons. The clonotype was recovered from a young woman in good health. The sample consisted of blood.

CDR3 amino acids: CASSWHRGRGGELFF. The CDR3 DNA reads TGTGCCAGCAGCTGGCACAGGGGGCGCGGCGGGGAGCTGTTTTTT. V gene TRBV7-6 combines with J gene TRBJ2-2; 9 positions agree with TRBD1. Germline lookup yields CDR1 SGHVS and CDR2 FNYEAQ. V lost 4 bases, J lost 7 bases, and 7 bases stayed unmatched. This CDR3 contains 15 residues.